This TCR beta chain was observed in a study of T cell changes during pregnancy in multiple sclerosis. Assay: immunoSEQ multiplex PCR; the TCRdb copy retains only in-frame clones and omits some. The sample shows roughly 40,000 clones, 85% to 95% of them seen only once. Germline V gene sequence: CDR1 LGHNA, CDR2 YNFKEQ. The junction had 2 bases not matched to a gene; V was cut back by 3 bases and J by 6 bases. This CDR3 has 12 residues. Sample: CD4+ T cells from peripheral blood mononuclear cells, taken after pregnancy. This chain joins TRBV4-2 and TRBJ2-7; 7 bases line up with TRBD2. This clonotype was obtained from a female donor with multiple sclerosis, enrolled in a pregnancy study. The CDR3 sequence is CASSQGGGEQYF. As DNA, the CDR3 is TGTGCCAGCAGCCAGGGCGGGGGCGAGCAGTACTTC.